This T cell receptor (beta chain) was obtained from a study of graft-versus-host responses after intestinal transplantation (dated by TCRdb to 2020 to 2022). In the study overall: Recipients received multivisceral, liver-intestinal, or isolated intestinal transplants. Alloreactive clones were identified by sequencing pre-transplant mixed lymphocyte reaction products and comparing these products with unstimulated pre-transplant donor and recipient T cells. Bulk TCR-beta CDR3 sequencing was used to track graft-versus-host and host-versus-graft alloreactive T cell clones in the graft, circulation and bone marrow after intestinal transplantation. Rather than being sequenced by the commercial service, samples from a few later patients were sequenced in-house on an Illumina MiSeq and processed with MiXCR. A peak of at least 4% donor T cells among recipient peripheral blood mononuclear cells was the definition used for donor T cell macrochimerism. Of the roughly 26 intestinal transplant recipients enrolled in the cohort, one of whom was a retransplant, a few patients without pretransplant specimens were excluded. All recipients received anti-thymocyte globulin induction followed by maintenance tacrolimus and steroids for roughly 3 years. Paper-wide results and their limitations: GvH clones were detected in recipient bone marrow, and some of these GvH clones were observed earlier in ileal mucosa or blood, consistent with an intestinal mucosal origin. The conclusions were limited by the relatively low number and heterogeneity of the intestinal transplant patients. High GvH to HvG T cell clonal ratios were observed in the allografts of patients with donor T cell macrochimerism. Peak levels of circulating GvH clones were associated with declines in HvG clones early after transplant.

This sample's time point label indicates: cells obtained before transplantation from donor or recipient. CD3+CD4+ and CD3+CD8+ populations were FACS-sorted from unstimulated pre-transplant donor and recipient cells taken from spleen or lymph nodes. Regarding this clone: Its cognate antigen has yet to be identified. Base qualities are missing; no much larger clone stands one base away.

As encoded in the germline V gene, CDR1 is SGHRS while CDR2 is YFSETQ. The junction shows trimming of 5 bases on V and 2 bases on J, and the gene matches do not reach 4 bases of it. The CDR3 measures 13 amino acids from cysteine to phenylalanine. The kept DNA is CDR3 alone, 39 bases in frame from the first base. Libraries were made using the immunoSEQ multiplex PCR assay. For most patients, genomic DNA was isolated with the Qiagen DNeasy Blood and Tissue Kit and sent frozen to Adaptive Biotechnologies for TCR sequencing. High-throughput TCR-beta CDR3 sequencing of genomic DNA from most patients was performed by Adaptive Biotechnologies. As for the original processing: Adaptive's ImmunoSEQ software was the source of the TCR sequencing data for 15 to 20 patients, while a few other patients were processed with MiXCR and VDJtools. To correct CD4 versus CD8 sorting errors, any sequence found in both subsets at a frequency ratio below 5:1 was removed. CDR3 nucleotide sequences shared by donor and recipient were removed because the origin of these sequences could not be assigned. To be classed as alloreactive, a clone needed at least 2-fold expansion over unstimulated cells and a minimum CFSE-low frequency of 0.002% (template counts) or 0.001% (read counts). Mappable clones were those detected in sequenced pre-transplant spleen, lymph node, or MLR CFSE-low populations of the donor or recipient. The cumulative frequency of alloreactive clones was calculated as a percentage of all sequences, weighted by copy number. TCRdb carries this immuneACCESS record with in-frame sequences only. Its versions omit some clonotypes, under half of them owing to an unresolved V gene in the studies checked, with the rest unexplained. V and J calls and clone size are those listed in that table; D and trimming were worked out from the DNA. The sample table records around 130,000 clones; about 92% of these occur just once. Clones ranked in the top ten supply over 0.15% of the sample.

The specimen comprised unstimulated CD4+ T cells sorted from spleen or lymph node cells, sampled before intestinal transplant. This clonotype originated in a human donor who received an intestinal transplant. The chain links TRBV5-1 with TRBJ2-7; TRBD1 lines up with 7 middle nucleotides. The DNA sequence reads TGCGCCAGCAGTCCCGACAGGGCCTACGAGCAGTACTTC. It translates to CASSPDRAYEQYF.